This T cell receptor (beta chain) was recovered during a study of human T cells and chemical hapten exposure. TCRdb fed the RACE reads into MiXCR, producing one record per CDR3 protein. The table includes tens of thousands of distinct CDR3 sequences, approximately 11% detected once. Time point here: patch test 3, about 24 weeks after DPC sensitization. Documented treatment: therapeutic diphenylcyclopropenone sensitization with weekly scalp DPC. The CDR3 is made up of 15 amino acids. Germline values: CDR1 SGHNT, CDR2 YYREEE (reference sequence). Trimming pared 0 bases from V and 0 bases from J, leaving 7 bases between.

This specimen was whole blood, taken in connection with sensitization to the hapten diphenylcyclopropenone (DPC). The V gene is TRBV5-4, the J gene TRBJ2-1; TRBD2 is a possible D gene (5 bases). The TCR comes from a woman between 25 and 40 years old with alopecia areata. Some clones in this sample may be carry-over from other donors' samples. The CDR3, as DNA: TGTGCCAGCAGCTTGGGAGCGGACTCCTACAATGAGCAGTTCTTC. Translated, it gives CASSLGADSYNEQFF.